The 17 T cell receptor beta chains given below trace back to one sample, sequenced in a study of blood T cell repertoires in COVID-19. TCRdb keeps only in-frame clones here, not all; method: immunoSEQ multiplex PCR. The data hold a few hundred thousand clones, with roughly 86% observed a single time. Sequencing used PBMCs or T cells enriched from blood (not recorded which). Receptors were obtained from a woman aged 18-35 years who had recovered from COVID-19.

This chain uses TRBV3-1 (or the pseudogene TRBV3-2) with TRBJ1-6; D is possibly TRBD1 (6 bases). V was pared by 4 bases and J by 10 bases, with 17 bases between. Germline lookup yields CDR1 LGHDT and CDR2 YNNKEL (reference sequence). The CDR3 totals 15 residues. CDR3 protein: CASSPNRDIGSPLHF. DNA of the CDR3: TGTGCCAGCAGCCCTAACAGGGATATAGGGTCACCCCTCCACTTT.

V usage is TRBV27 and J usage is TRBJ2-7; 9 bases line up with TRBD2. J gave up 4 bases and V 1 base, and 8 bases lay outside the gene matches. The CDR3 is made up of 16 amino acids. The germline gives CDR1 MNHEY, CDR2 SMNVEV (reference sequence). CDR3 sequence reads: CASSLFPTAGGYEQYF. The CDR3 DNA reads as TGTGCCAGCAGTTTATTCCCCACGGCGGGAGGGTACGAGCAGTACTTC.

This clone was detected a few times. The V and J genes are TRBV5-8 and TRBJ2-3, with 9 bases aligning to TRBD1. Germline V gene data show CDR1 as SGHTS and CDR2 as YDEGEE. V dropped 3 bases and J dropped 6; count of bases not matched to a gene: 11. The CDR3 covers 16 residues. The CDR3 coding sequence is TGTGCCAGCAGCTCCACCGGGACAGGGAGTTTTGATACGCAGTATTTT. This codes for CASSSTGTGSFDTQYF.

This clone was seen a single time. This sample includes further DNA sequences coding for the same CDR3. V is TRBV6-5 and J is TRBJ1-1; 8 nucleotides agree with TRBD1. The CDR3 runs to 11 residues. Germline lookup yields CDR1 MNHEY and CDR2 SVGAGI. Trimming removed 5 bases from V and 8 bases from J; junction bases left unmatched: 1. CDR3 residues: CASSRQGEAFF. CDR3 sequence (DNA): TGTGCCAGCAGTCGACAGGGGGAAGCTTTCTTT.

The chain joins TRBV30 to TRBJ1-5; D perhaps matches TRBD1 (6 bases). V lost 0 bases, J lost 5 bases, and 11 bases lay in between. CDR1 is GTSNPN and CDR2 is SVGIG in the germline V gene (reference sequence). CDR3 length equals 14 residues. CDR3 DNA: TGTGCCTGGAGTGTATGGGCAGGGGATCAGCCCCAGCATTTT. It yields the protein CAWSVWAGDQPQHF.

This clone was picked up one time. The chain joins TRBV24-1 to TRBJ2-3; D call uncertain. Germline CDR1 reads KGHDR; CDR2 reads SFDVKD. The CDR3 is made up of 19 amino acids. V lost 4 bases and J lost 2, with 24 bases in between. The CDR3 DNA is TGTGCCACCAGTGAACAGTACCCTCGCGCGTTTTCTCACACAGATACGCAGTATTTT. Encoded protein: CATSEQYPRAFSHTDTQYF.

The rearrangement joins TRBV7-3 to TRBJ2-4; TRBD2 matches 10 bases. The germline V gene has CDR1 SGHTA and CDR2 FQGTGA. The CDR3 has 16 amino acids. The V gene end was trimmed by 5 bases and the J gene end by 7 bases; junction bases not matched to a gene: 11. CDR3 region: CASSPGSGGAGNIQYF. CDR3 in DNA: TGTGCCAGCAGCCCGGGAAGCGGGGGGGCAGGTAACATTCAGTACTTC. The entire variable domain, with the rest obtained from reference TRBV7-3 and TRBJ2-4, is as follows: GAGVSQTPSNKVTEKGKYVELRCDPISGHTALYWYRQSLGQGPEFLIYFQGTGAADDSGLPNDRFFAVRPEGSVSTLKIQRTERGDSAVYLCASSPGSGGAGNIQYFGAGTRLSVL.

The chain carries TRBV23-1 and TRBJ2-5; 11 bases map to TRBD2. TRBV23-1 carries the ORF label, with uncertain function. The CDR3 spans 16 residues. Trimming removed 0 bases from V and 4 bases from J; junction bases left unmatched: 4. CDR3 in amino acids: CASSQSPLAGGETQYF. The CDR3 DNA reads TGCGCCAGCAGTCAATCCCCCCTAGCGGGAGGAGAGACCCAGTACTTC.

A note on this clone: Other DNA sequences of this sample code for an identical CDR3. This rearrangement joins TRBV4-1 to TRBJ1-1; maybe TRBD1 (5 bases). V was clipped by 3 bases and J by 1 base, with 12 bases between them. Germline CDR1 MGHRA, CDR2 YSYEKL. The CDR3 sequence is 15 residues long. CDR3 residues: CASSQGQGRNTEAFF. CDR3 bases: TGCGCCAGCAGCCAGGGTCAGGGAAGGAACACTGAAGCTTTCTTT.

The chain joins TRBV3-1 (or the pseudogene TRBV3-2) to TRBJ1-1; TRBD1 agrees at 8 bases. With 4 bases clipped from V and 4 bases from J, the junction kept 5 bases outside the gene matches. Per germline, CDR1 LGHDT and CDR2 YNNKEL (reference sequence). This CDR3 has 14 residues. This CDR3 reads CASSRRTGFTEAFF. The CDR3 region has the DNA TGTGCCAGCAGCCGTCGGACAGGGTTCACTGAAGCTTTCTTT.

This clone has just one count. This chain uses TRBV3-1 (or the pseudogene TRBV3-2) with TRBJ2-5; D is uncertain. The CDR3 has 12 amino acids. V was pared by 4 bases and J by 5 bases, with 8 bases between. From germline, CDR1 is LGHDT and CDR2 YNNKEL (reference sequence). As DNA, the CDR3 is TGTGCCAGCAGCCCAACTCTGGAGACCCAGTACTTC. This gives the protein CASSPTLETQYF.

The rearrangement uses TRBV10-3 and TRBJ2-2; maybe TRBD2 (6 bases). V lost 6 bases, J lost 4 bases, and 15 bases lay in between. CDR3 size: 15 residues. Germline V lookup: CDR1 ENHRY, CDR2 SYGVKD. The CDR3 DNA is TGTGCCATCAGATCCGAGGGAGGAGGCACCGGGGAGCTGTTTTTT. Protein product: CAIRSEGGGTGELFF.

This rearrangement joins TRBV6-5 to TRBJ2-7; 9 nucleotides line up with TRBD1. The CDR3 totals 14 residues. The germline gives CDR1 MNHEY, CDR2 SVGAGI. The J segment lost 3 bases and the V segment lost 8 bases, leaving 8 bases of the junction unmatched. CDR3 in DNA: TGTGCCAGCTCAAGGGTGGACAGGGGCTACGAGCAGTACTTC. It translates to CASSRVDRGYEQYF.

This chain joins TRBV5-1 and TRBJ2-7; 11 bases are a match to TRBD2. V lost 2 bases, J lost 7 bases, and 8 bases stayed unmatched. The CDR3 consists of 15 residues. Germline CDR1 and CDR2: SGHRS and YFSETQ. The CDR3 DNA follows: TGCGCCAGCAGCTTCATGACTAGCGGGGTCGGAGAGCAGTACTTC. Its protein product is CASSFMTSGVGEQYF.

This sequence joins TRBV11-2 and TRBJ2-5; 7 bases are shared with TRBD2. Germline CDR1 SGHAT, CDR2 FQNNGV. V lost 0 bases to trimming and J lost 4 bases; unmatched junction nucleotides: 8. The CDR3 totals 16 residues. The CDR3: CASSLDGRGGRETQYF. The CDR3 coding sequence is TGTGCCAGCAGCTTAGATGGGAGGGGAGGGAGAGAGACCCAGTACTTC.

V gene TRBV5-6 combines with J gene TRBJ2-7; possible D gene TRBD1, 6 bases. Between the trimmed V and J ends, which lost 4 bases and 6 bases, there was a span of 17 bases. The CDR3 is made up of 14 amino acids. Germline-derived CDR1 and CDR2 are SGHDT and YYEEEE. The CDR3 DNA follows: TGTGCCAGCAGCCTGGACAGCAGGTTTAGCGAGCAGTACTTC. This encodes CASSLDSRFSEQYF.

The chain couples TRBV5-1 to TRBJ2-2; a weak D match, TRBD1 (6 bases). Germline loops: CDR1 SGHRS, CDR2 YFSETQ. V shed 4 bases and J shed 0 bases, with 16 bases lying between them. The CDR3 loop spans 17 amino acids. This CDR3 reads CASSLGVAGANTGELFF. As DNA, the CDR3 is TGCGCCAGCAGCCTTGGCGTGGCAGGGGCGAACACCGGGGAGCTGTTTTTT.